This T cell receptor beta chain was obtained from a study of T cell responses to AZD1222 COVID-19 vaccine. General study points: An increase in Spike-specific TCR breadth and depth was observed after two AZD1222 doses. At study baseline, merely several AZD1222 recipients were seropositive.

Concerning this clone: No antigen is known for it.

Some clones are missing from TCRdb's copy, which holds only in-frame ones; the method was immunoSEQ multiplex PCR. The sample includes 65,000 to 70,000 clones, around nine tenths of them seen just once. The CDR3 runs to 15 residues. The V gene lost 5 bases and the J gene lost 0 bases, with 16 bases spanning the gap. Germline lookup yields CDR1 SQVTM and CDR2 ANQGSEA. This receptor was obtained from an adult in good health. The genes are TRBV29-1 and TRBJ2-5; possibly TRBD1 for D (5 bases). Sequencing used peripheral blood, obtained on day 0 of AZD1222 vaccination. The CDR3 loop is CSVNPGNLDQETQYF. For the CDR3, the DNA is TGCAGCGTTAACCCAGGGAATCTGGACCAAGAGACCCAGTACTTC.